This T cell receptor (beta chain) was recorded in a study of blood T cell repertoires in COVID-19. The overall study: The United States, Italy and Spain supplied acute and convalescent COVID-19 samples. Sample material is recorded as cDNA or gDNA derived from T cells, B-cell-depleted T cells, or PBMCs.

In germline, CDR1 is SGHDN, CDR2 FVKESK. The CDR3 totals 13 residues. Trimming cost V 4 bases and J 7 bases, with 13 bases left between them. Per the authors' pipeline: Estimates of nucleated cell counts were drawn from the amplification of reference gene primers. Repertoires were generated with immunoSEQ multiplex PCR, while TCRdb's copy carries only in-frame clones and drops some. V and J calls and clone size are those listed in that table; D and trimming were worked out from the DNA. Counted here are a few hundred thousand clones, roughly 85% occurring once; the ten biggest clones make up around 3.3%.

Material: peripheral blood. The sequence came from a woman under 30 with acute or convalescent COVID-19. The chain has TRBV14 and TRBJ1-2; D remains unclear. CDR3 protein: CASSLTIPSGYTF. The CDR3, as DNA: TGTGCCAGCAGCCTAACCATACCGAGTGGCTACACCTTC.